This is a list of T cell receptor beta chains from one sample in a study of blood T cell repertoires in COVID-19. Profiled with immunoSEQ multiplex PCR; TCRdb holds only in-frame clones, not every one. The sample contains some 250,000 clones, 88% of which appear only once. Input material: peripheral blood. The receptor source for this set is a woman in her 30s with acute or convalescent COVID-19. Both conserved end residues are part of each CDR3. The order of the fields is J gene, V gene, clone size, D gene, CDR3 DNA, CDR3 protein. The D gene is left open where the match is weak. Only part of the rows carry a size: once, few, many, or a class if the clone is expanded.

TRBJ2-7 TRBV10-1 . . TGCGCCAGCAGGGTTGAGGCACCCAGTTCGTTCGAGCAGTACTTC CASRVEAPSSFEQYF
TRBJ2-7 TRBV6-5 . TRBD2 TGTGCCAGCAGTTGGGGGGGAACGACCTACGAGCAGTACTTC CASSWGGTTYEQYF
TRBJ1-2 TRBV5-1 few . TGCGCCAGCAGCCCCGGGACAATTAACTATGGCTACACCTTC CASSPGTINYGYTF
TRBJ2-7 TRBV19 . . TGTGCCAGTAGTATAGATGCGGCCGTCTCCTACGAGCAGTACTTC CASSIDAAVSYEQYF
TRBJ2-1 TRBV19 . TRBD1 TGTGCCAGTAGTGGACCGGGACAGGGGGCGGGTCGGGAGCAGTTCTTC CASSGPGQGAGREQFF
TRBJ2-3 TRBV7-2 . TRBD2 TGTGCCAGCAGCCTCGGACTAGCGGCCTTCACAGATACGCAGTATTTT CASSLGLAAFTDTQYF
TRBJ2-2 TRBV30 . TRBD2 TGTGCCTGGAGTGTATTCAGGACTAGCGGGGTCCTGCTCTTCCGGGAGCTGTTTTTT CAWSVFRTSGVLLFRELFF
TRBJ1-2 TRBV10-2 . . TGCGCCAGCAGTGAACTCAGGACAGTCCGCAACTATGGCTACACCTTC CASSELRTVRNYGYTF
TRBJ2-7 TRBV19 . . TGTGCCAGTAGTATAGCCCAGGGTTCCGGAGAGCAGTACTTC CASSIAQGSGEQYF
TRBJ2-1 TRBV30 . . TGTGCCTGGGGAAGGATGGGGGCCAATGAGCAGTTCTTC CAWGRMGANEQFF
TRBJ1-6 TRBV30 . . TGTGCCTGGATGGTAAGGGGGGGATCCTCACCCCTCCACTTT CAWMVRGGSSPLHF
TRBJ2-3 TRBV28 . TRBD2 TGTGCCAGCAACGACGCGGGGGGGAGTAAACCGGATACGCAGTATTTT CASNDAGGSKPDTQYF
TRBJ2-5 TRBV7-2 . . TGTGCCAGCAGCAGCGTCCGGAGGGCCACAGAGACCCAGTACTTC CASSSVRRATETQYF
TRBJ2-5 TRBV7-9 . TRBD2 TGTGCCAGCAGCCTTCGGAGCGGGAGATGGGAGACCCAGTACTTC CASSLRSGRWETQYF
TRBJ1-5 TRBV6-6 . . TGTGCCAGCAGTTTCAATAGGGGGGGGAATCAGCCCCAGCATTTT CASSFNRGGNQPQHF
TRBJ2-6 TRBV6-2/TRBV6-3 . TRBD2 TGTGCCAGCAGTTACGGTCGCGGGGGTAGTCGCTCTGGGGCCAACGTCCTGACTTTC CASSYGRGGSRSGANVLTF
TRBJ2-5 TRBV19 once TRBD1 TGTGCCAGTAGTATAACCTCGGGACAGCGTGGCGAGACCCAGTACTTC CASSITSGQRGETQYF
TRBJ2-4 TRBV18 . . TGTGCCAGCTCACCACGCGGGACAGCCAAAAACATTCAGTACTTC CASSPRGTAKNIQYF
TRBJ2-5 TRBV4-1 . . TGCGCCAGCAGCCAAGATCCGGGGTTTTTACAAGAGACCCAGTACTTC CASSQDPGFLQETQYF
TRBJ1-4 TRBV7-9 . . TGTGCCAGCAGTCCTACCAGCAGGGTGGGAAAACTGTTTTTT CASSPTSRVGKLFF
TRBJ1-5 TRBV10-3 . . TGTGCCATCTCGGCGGATCTCAATCAGCCCCAGCATTTT CAISADLNQPQHF
TRBJ2-3 TRBV6-1 . . TGTGCCAGCAGTGATCAAGGAGGTACGCAGTATTTT CASSDQGGTQYF
TRBJ2-1 TRBV27 once TRBD1 TGTGCCAGCGCCAGGGGGTACAATGAGCAGTTCTTC CASARGYNEQFF
TRBJ2-2 TRBV5-1 . . TGCGCCAGCAGCTTGGTGGGCTTTCTCACCGGGGAGCTGTTTTTT CASSLVGFLTGELFF
TRBJ2-7 TRBV7-9 . . TGTGCCAGCAGCTTAACTCACGAGCAGTACTTC CASSLTHEQYF
TRBJ1-3 TRBV7-2 . TRBD1 TGTGCCAGCAGCTTACGGCAGGGGGCTGGAAACACCATATATTTT CASSLRQGAGNTIYF
TRBJ2-4 TRBV5-6 . TRBD1 TGTGCCAGCAGCTCAAGGGGGCTGGGAGAAAACATTCAGTACTTC CASSSRGLGENIQYF
TRBJ2-3 TRBV11-2 . . TGTGCCAGCAGCTTAGAGGGCAACACAGATACGCAGTATTTT CASSLEGNTDTQYF
TRBJ2-1 TRBV5-1 . TRBD2 TGCGCCAGCAGCCCAGTCACGGGGGGAGTGTATGAGCAGTTCTTC CASSPVTGGVYEQFF
TRBJ1-1 TRBV7-3 . . TGTGCCAGCAGCTTAAAGAGGGCTAGGATGAACACTGAAGCTTTCTTT CASSLKRARMNTEAFF
TRBJ1-5 TRBV20-1 . TRBD1 TGCAGTGCTAGTTTAGGGGGCCGGGGTCAGCCCCAGCATTTT CSASLGGRGQPQHF